This T cell receptor (beta chain) emerged from a study of T-cell reconstitution after alpha-beta-depleted transplantation in children. Study-level findings and limits: After one year, T-cell counts and TCRbeta diversity mostly came from new T cells. Several hundred expanded graft clones reportedly were the source of alpha-beta T cells about two months after transplant. Diversity of TCRbeta at day 60 was high in some patients, arising from surviving recipient T cells and thymic progenitors.

Unique molecular identifiers were incorporated when the TCRbeta library was constructed. TCRdb independently ran MiXCR on the PCR reads; one entry per CDR3 protein. The table records 440,000 or so distinct CDR3 sequences, over 40% of them present only once. Germline V gene lookup returns CDR1 DFQATT and CDR2 SNEGSKA (reference sequence). The CDR3 has 16 residues. V was pared by 6 bases and J by 2 bases, with 21 bases between. A note on this clonotype: Its antigen is unknown.

The chain is built from TRBV20-1 and TRBJ2-3, with TRBD2 as a possible D gene (6 bases). The starting material was PBMCs, obtained before TCRalphabeta/CD19-depleted stem cell transplant. This receptor was identified in a girl aged 2 to 9 with aplastic anemia, due to receive a stem cell transplant. The CDR3 is CSAPRTWRDNTDTQYF. For the CDR3, the DNA is TGCAGTGCCCCTAGGACTTGGCGGGATAACACAGATACGCAGTATTTT.